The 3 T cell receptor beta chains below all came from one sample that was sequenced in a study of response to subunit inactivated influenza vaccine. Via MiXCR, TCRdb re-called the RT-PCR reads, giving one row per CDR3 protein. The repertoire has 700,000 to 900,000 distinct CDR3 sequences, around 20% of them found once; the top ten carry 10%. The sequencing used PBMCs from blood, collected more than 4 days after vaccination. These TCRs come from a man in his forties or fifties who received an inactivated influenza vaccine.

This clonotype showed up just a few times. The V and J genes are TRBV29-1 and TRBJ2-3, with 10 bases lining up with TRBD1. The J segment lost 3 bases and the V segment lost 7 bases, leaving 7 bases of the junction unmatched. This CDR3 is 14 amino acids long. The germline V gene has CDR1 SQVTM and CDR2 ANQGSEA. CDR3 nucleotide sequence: TGCAGCGCCGACAGGGGGCGCGTAACAGATACGCAGTATTTT. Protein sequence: CSADRGRVTDTQYF.

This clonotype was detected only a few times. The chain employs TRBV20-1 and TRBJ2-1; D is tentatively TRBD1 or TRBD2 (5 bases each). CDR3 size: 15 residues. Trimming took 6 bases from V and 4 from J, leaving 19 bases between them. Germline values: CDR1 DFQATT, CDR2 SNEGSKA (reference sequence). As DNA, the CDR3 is TGCAGTGCCTCAGGATGGGGGTGGGGTTACAATGAGCAGTTCTTC. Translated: CSASGWGWGYNEQFF.

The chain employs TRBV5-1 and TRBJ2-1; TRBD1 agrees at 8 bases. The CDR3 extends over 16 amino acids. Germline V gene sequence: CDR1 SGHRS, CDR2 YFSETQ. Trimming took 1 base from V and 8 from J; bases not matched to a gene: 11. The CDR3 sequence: CASSLTGGTKRHEQFF. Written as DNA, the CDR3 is TGCGCCAGCAGCTTGACAGGGGGAACCAAGAGGCATGAGCAGTTCTTC. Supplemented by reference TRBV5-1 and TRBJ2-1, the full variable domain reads KAGVTQTPRYLIKTRGQQVTLSCSPISGHRSVSWYQQTPGQGLQFLFEYFSETQRNKGNFPGRFSGRQFSNSRSEMNVSTLELGDSALYLCASSLTGGTKRHEQFFGPGTRLTVL.